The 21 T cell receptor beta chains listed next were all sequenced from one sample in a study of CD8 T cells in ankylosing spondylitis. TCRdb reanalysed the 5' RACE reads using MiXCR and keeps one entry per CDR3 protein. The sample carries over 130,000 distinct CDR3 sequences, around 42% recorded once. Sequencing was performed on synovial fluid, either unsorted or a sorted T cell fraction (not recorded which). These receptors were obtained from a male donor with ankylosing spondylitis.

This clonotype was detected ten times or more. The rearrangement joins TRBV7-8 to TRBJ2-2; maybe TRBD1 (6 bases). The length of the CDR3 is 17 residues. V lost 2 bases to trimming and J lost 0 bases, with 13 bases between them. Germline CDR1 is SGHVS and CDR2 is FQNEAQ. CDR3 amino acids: CASSLTPTGSNTGELFF. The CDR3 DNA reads TGTGCCAGCAGCTTAACCCCGACAGGATCGAACACCGGGGAGCTGTTTTTT.

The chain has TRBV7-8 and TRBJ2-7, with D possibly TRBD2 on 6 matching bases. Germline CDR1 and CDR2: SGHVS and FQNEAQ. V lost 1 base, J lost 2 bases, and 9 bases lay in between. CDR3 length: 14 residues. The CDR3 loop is CASSLGRGAYEQYF. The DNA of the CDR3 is TGTGCCAGCAGCTTAGGGCGGGGAGCCTACGAGCAGTACTTC.

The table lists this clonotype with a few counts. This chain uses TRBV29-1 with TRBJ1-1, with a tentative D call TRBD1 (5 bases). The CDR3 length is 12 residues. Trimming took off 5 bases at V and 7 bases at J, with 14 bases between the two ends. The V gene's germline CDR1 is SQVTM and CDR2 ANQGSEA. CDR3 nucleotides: TGCAGCGTTATGGGGGGGTCAGGTGAAGCTTTCTTT. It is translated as CSVMGGSGEAFF.

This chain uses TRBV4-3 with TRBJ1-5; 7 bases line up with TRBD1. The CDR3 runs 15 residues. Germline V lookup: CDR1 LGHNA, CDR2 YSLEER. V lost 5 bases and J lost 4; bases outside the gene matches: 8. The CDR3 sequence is CASSATGEFNQPQHF. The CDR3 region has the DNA TGCGCCAGCAGCGCTACAGGGGAATTTAATCAGCCCCAGCATTTT.

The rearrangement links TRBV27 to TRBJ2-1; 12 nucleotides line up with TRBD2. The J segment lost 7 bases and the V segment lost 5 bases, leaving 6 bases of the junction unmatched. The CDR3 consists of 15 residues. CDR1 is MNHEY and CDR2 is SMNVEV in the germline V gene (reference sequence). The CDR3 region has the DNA TGTGCCAGCAGTCTAGCGGGGGGGCCGGGGAATGAGCAGTTCTTC. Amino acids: CASSLAGGPGNEQFF.

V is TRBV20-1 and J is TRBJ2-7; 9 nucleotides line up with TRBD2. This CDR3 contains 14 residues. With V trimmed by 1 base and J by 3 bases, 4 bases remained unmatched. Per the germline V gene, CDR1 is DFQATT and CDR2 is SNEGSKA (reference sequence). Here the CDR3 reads CSARGGGVFYEQYF. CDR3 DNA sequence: TGCAGTGCTAGAGGCGGGGGGGTTTTCTACGAGCAGTACTTC.

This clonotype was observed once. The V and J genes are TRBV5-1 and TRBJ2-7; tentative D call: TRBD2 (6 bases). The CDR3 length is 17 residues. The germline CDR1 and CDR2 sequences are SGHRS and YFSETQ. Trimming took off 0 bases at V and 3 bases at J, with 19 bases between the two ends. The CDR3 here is CASSLDSEGLLDYEQYF. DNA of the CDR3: TGCGCCAGCAGCTTGGATTCAGAGGGACTCTTAGACTACGAGCAGTACTTC.

CDR3 region: CASSTINPLAPKGDTQYF. The CDR3 DNA follows: TGTGCCAGCAGTACAATCAACCCACTAGCCCCCAAGGGGGATACGCAGTATTTT. The rearrangement links TRBV12-3 or TRBV12-4 to TRBJ2-3; possibly TRBD2 for D (6 bases). The CDR3 consists of 18 residues. V was trimmed by 5 bases and J by 6 bases, leaving 27 bases between them.

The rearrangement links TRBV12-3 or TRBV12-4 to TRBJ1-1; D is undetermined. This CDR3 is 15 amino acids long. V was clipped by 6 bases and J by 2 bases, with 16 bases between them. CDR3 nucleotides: TGTGCCAGCAGCTACCAAAAGGTGGGAAACACTGAAGCTTTCTTT. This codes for CASSYQKVGNTEAFF.

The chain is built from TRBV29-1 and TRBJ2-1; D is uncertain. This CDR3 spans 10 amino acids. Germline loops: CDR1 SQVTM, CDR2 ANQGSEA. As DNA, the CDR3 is TGCAGTACTGGTGCCGATGAGCAGTTCTTC. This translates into CSTGADEQFF.

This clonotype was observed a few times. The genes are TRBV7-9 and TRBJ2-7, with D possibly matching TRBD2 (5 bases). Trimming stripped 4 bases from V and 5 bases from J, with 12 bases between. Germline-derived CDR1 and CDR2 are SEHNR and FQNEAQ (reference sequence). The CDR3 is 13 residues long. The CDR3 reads CASSYLSGNEQYF. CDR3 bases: TGTGCCAGCAGCTACCTCTCCGGGAACGAGCAGTACTTC.

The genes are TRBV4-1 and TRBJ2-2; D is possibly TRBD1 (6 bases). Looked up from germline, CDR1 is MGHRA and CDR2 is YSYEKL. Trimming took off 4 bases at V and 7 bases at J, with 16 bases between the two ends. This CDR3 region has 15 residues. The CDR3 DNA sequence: TGCGCCAGCAGCCGCTGGGGTCAGGGGATCGGGGAGCTGTTTTTT. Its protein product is CASSRWGQGIGELFF.

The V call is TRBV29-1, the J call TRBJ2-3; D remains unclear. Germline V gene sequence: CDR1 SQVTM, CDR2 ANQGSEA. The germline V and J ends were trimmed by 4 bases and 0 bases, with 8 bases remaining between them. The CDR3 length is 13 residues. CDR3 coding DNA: TGCAGCGTTGGCCAGCAAAGCACAGATACGCAGTATTTT. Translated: CSVGQQSTDTQYF.

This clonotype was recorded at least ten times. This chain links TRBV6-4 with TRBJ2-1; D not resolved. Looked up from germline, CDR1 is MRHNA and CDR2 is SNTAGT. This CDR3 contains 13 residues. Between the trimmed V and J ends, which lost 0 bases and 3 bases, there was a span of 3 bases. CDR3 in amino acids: CASSDSDYNEQFF. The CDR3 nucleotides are TGTGCCAGCAGTGACTCCGACTACAATGAGCAGTTCTTC.

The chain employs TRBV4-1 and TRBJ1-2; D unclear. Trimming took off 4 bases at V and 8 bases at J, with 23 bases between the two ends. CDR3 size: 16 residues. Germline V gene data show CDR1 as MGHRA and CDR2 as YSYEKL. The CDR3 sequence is CASSLYPGRIFVGYTF. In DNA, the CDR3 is TGCGCCAGCAGCCTGTACCCTGGACGGATTTTCGTCGGCTACACCTTC.

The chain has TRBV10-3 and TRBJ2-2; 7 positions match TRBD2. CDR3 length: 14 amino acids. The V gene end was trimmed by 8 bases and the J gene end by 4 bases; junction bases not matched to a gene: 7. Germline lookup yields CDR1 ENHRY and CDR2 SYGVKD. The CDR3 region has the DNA TGTGCCATCGGACCGGGACTATTCACCGGGGAGCTGTTTTTT. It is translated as CAIGPGLFTGELFF.

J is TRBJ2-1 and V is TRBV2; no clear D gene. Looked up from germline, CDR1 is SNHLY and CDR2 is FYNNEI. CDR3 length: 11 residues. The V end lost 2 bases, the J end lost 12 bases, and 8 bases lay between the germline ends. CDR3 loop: CASSEPLGQFF. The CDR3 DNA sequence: TGTGCCAGCAGTGAACCGCTAGGGCAGTTCTTC.

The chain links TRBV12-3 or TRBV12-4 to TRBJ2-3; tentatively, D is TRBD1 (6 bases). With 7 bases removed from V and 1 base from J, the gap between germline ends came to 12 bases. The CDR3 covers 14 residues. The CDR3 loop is CASTQGRRTDTQYF. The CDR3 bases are TGTGCCAGCACCCAGGGGCGACGCACAGATACGCAGTATTTT.

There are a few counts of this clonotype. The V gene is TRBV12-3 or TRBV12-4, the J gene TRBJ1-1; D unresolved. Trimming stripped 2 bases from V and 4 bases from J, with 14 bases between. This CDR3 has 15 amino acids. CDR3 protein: CASSLRVGWSTEAFF. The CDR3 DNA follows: TGTGCCAGCAGTTTAAGAGTAGGGTGGAGCACTGAAGCTTTCTTT.

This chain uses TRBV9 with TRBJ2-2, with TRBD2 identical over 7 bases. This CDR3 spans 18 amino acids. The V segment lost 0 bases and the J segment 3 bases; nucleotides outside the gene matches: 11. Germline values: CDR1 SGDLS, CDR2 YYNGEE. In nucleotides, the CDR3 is TGTGCCAGCAGCGTAGGGGGTCTAGCGGAGAAGCACACCGGGGAGCTGTTTTTT. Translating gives CASSVGGLAEKHTGELFF.

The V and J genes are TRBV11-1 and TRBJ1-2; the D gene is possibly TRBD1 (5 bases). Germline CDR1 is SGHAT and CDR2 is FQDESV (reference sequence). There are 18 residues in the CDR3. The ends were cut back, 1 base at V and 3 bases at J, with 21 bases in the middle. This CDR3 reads CASSLEGTGRSIYYGYTF. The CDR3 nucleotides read TGTGCCAGCAGCTTAGAAGGGACGGGGCGATCGATTTACTATGGCTACACCTTC.